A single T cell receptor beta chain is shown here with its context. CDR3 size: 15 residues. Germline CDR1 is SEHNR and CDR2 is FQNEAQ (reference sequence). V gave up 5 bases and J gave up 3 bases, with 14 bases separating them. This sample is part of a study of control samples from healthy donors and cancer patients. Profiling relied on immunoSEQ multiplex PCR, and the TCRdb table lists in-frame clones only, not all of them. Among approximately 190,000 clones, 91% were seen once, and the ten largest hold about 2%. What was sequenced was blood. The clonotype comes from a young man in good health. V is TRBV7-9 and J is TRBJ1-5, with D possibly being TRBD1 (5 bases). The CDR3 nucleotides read TGTGCCAGCAGCGCGCTCCAGGGCCCCAATCAGCCCCAGCATTTT. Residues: CASSALQGPNQPQHF.